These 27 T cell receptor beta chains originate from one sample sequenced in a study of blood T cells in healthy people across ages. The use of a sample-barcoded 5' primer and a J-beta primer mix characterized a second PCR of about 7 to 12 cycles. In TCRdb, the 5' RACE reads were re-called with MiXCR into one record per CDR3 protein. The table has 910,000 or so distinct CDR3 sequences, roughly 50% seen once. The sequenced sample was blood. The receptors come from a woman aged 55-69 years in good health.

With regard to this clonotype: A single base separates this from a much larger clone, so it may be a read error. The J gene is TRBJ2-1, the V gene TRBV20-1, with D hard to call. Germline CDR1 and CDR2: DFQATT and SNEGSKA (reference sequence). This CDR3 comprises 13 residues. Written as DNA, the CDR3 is TGCAGTGTTAGAGACCGAACCTGGGGTGAGCAGTTCTTC. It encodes CSVRDRTWGEQFF.

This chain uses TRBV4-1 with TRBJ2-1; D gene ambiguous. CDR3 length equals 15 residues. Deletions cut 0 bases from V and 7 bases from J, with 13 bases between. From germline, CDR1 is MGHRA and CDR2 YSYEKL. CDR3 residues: CASSQDLASWNEQFF. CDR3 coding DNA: TGCGCCAGCAGCCAAGATCTTGCTAGTTGGAATGAGCAGTTCTTC.

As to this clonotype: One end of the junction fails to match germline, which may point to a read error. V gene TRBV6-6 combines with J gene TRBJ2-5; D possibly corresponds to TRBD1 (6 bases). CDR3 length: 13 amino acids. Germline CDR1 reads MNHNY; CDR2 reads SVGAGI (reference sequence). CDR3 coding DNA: TGTGCCGGCAGTTACACAGGGCCGGAGACCCAGTACTTC. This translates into CAGSYTGPETQYF.

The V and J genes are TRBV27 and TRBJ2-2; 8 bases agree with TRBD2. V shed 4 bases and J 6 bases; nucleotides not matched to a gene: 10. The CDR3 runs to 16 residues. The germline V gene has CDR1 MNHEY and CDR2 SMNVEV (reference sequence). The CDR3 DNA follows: TGTGCCAGCAGTTATCGGACTAGCCGTCGCCCCGGGGAGCTGTTTTTT. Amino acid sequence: CASSYRTSRRPGELFF.

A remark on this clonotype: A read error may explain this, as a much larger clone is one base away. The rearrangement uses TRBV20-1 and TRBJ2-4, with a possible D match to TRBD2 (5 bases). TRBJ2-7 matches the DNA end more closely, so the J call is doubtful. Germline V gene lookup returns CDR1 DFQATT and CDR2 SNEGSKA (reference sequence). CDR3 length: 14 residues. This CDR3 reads CSARQSGEGFEQYF. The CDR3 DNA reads TGCAGTGCTAGACAGTCCGGGGAAGGCTTCGAGCAGTACTTC.

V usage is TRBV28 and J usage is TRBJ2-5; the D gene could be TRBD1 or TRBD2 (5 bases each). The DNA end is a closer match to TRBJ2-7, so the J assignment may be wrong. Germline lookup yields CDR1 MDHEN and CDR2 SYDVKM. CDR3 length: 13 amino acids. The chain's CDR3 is CASSLGVISEQYF. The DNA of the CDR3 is TGTGCCAGCAGTTTGGGGGTGATCAGCGAGCAGTACTTC.

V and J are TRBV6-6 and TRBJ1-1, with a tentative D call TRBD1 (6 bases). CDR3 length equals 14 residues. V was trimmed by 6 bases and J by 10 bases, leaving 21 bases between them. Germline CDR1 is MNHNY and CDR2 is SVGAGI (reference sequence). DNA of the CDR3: TGTGCCAGCAGGACGACTTACAGGGAGCGCGCAGCTTTCTTT. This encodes CASRTTYRERAAFF.

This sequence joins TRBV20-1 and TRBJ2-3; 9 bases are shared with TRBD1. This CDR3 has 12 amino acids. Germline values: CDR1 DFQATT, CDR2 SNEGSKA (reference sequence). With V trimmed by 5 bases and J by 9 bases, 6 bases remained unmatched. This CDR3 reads CSAVHRGLTQYF. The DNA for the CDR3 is TGCAGTGCTGTTCACAGGGGGCTGACGCAGTATTTT.

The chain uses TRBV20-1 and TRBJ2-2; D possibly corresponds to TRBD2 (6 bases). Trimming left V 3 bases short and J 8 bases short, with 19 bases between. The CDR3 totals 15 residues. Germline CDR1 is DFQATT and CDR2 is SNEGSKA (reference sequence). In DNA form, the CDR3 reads TGCAGTGCTAGTGACCCGGGAGAATTTTTAGGGGAGCTGTTTTTT. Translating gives CSASDPGEFLGELFF.

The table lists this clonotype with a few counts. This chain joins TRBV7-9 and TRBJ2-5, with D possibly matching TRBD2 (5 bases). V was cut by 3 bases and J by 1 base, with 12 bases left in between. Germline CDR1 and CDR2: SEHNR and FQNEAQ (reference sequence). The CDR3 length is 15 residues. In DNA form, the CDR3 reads TGTGCCAGCAGCTTGAGTCTTGGAGGCCAAGAGACCCAGTACTTC. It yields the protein CASSLSLGGQETQYF.

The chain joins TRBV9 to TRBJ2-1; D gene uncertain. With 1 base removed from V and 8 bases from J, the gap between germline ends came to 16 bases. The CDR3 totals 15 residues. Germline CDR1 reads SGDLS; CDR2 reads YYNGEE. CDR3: CASSVRKTFRDEQFF. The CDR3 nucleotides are TGTGCCAGCAGCGTACGGAAGACCTTTCGAGATGAGCAGTTCTTC.

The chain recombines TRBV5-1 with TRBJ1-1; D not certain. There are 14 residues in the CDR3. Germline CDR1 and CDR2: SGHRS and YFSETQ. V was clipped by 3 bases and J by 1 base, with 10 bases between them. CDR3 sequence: CASSSGPQNTEAFF. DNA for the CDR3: TGCGCCAGCAGCTCCGGACCGCAGAACACTGAAGCTTTCTTT.

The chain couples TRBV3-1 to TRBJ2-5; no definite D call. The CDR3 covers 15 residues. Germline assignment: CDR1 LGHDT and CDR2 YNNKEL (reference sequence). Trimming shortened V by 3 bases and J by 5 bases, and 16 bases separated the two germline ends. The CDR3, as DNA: TGTGCCAGCAGCCACCCCCTCCTTGAGGTCGAGACCCAGTACTTC. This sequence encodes CASSHPLLEVETQYF.

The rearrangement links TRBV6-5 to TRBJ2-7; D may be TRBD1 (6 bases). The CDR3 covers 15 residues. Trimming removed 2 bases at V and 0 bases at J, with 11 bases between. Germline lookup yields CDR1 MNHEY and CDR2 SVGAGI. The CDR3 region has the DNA TGTGCCAGCAGTTACCCTGGACAGAACTCCTACGAGCAGTACTTC. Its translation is CASSYPGQNSYEQYF.

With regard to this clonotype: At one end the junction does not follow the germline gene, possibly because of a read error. CDR3 residues: CATSHPGQQNIQYF. The CDR3 region has the DNA TGCGCCACCAGCCATCCGGGACAGCAAAACATTCAGTACTTC. The chain is built from TRBV4-1 and TRBJ2-4, with 7 bases matching TRBD1. This CDR3 is built from 14 residues. The germline CDR1 and CDR2 sequences are MGHRA and YSYEKL.

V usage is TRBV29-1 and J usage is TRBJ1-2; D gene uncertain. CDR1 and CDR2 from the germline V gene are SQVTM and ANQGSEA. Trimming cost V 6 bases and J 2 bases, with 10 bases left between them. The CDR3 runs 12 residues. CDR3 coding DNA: TGCAGCGTAGGATCTGCCAACTATGGCTACACCTTC. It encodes CSVGSANYGYTF.

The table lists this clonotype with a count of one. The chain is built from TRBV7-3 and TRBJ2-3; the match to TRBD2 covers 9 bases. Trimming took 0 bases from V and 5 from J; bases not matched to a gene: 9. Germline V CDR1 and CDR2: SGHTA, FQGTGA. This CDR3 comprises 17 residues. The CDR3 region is CASSLTWGRAGGDTQYF. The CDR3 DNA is TGTGCCAGCAGCTTAACGTGGGGTCGAGCGGGGGGAGATACGCAGTATTTT.

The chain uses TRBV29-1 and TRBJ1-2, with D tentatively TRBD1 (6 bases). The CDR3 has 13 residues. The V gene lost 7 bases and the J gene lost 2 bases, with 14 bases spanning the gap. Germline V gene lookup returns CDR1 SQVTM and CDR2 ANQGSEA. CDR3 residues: CSARGGQNYGYTF. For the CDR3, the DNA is TGCAGCGCTCGCGGGGGACAAAACTATGGCTACACCTTC.

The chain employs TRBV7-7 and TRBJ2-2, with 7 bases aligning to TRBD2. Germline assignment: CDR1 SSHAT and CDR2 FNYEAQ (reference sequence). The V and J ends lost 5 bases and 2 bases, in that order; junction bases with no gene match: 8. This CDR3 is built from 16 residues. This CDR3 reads CASSPMTSSNTGELFF. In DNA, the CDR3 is TGTGCCAGCAGCCCCATGACTAGCAGTAACACCGGGGAGCTGTTTTTT.

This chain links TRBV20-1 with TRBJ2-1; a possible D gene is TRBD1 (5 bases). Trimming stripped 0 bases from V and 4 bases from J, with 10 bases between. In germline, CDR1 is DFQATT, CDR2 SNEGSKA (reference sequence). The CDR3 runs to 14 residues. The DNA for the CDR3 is TGCAGTGCTAGAGATGGGGCTGGATACAATGAGCAGTTCTTC. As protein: CSARDGAGYNEQFF.

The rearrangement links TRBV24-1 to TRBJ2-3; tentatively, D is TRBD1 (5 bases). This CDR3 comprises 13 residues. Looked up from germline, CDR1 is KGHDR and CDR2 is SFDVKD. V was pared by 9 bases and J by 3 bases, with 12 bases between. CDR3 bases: TGTGCCACCGGGGCCGAGGTAACAGATACGCAGTATTTT. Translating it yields CATGAEVTDTQYF.

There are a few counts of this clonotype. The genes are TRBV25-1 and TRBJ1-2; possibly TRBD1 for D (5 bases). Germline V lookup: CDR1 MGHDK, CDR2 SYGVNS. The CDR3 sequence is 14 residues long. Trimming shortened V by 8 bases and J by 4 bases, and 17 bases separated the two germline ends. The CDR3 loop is CASQVGSGIYGYTF. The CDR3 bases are TGTGCCAGCCAGGTGGGATCAGGGATCTATGGCTACACCTTC.

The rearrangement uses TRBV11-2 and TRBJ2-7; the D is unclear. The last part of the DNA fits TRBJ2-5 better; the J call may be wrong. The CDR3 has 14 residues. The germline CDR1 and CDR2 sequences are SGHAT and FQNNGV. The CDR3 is CASSLGLIEETQYF. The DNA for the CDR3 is TGTGCCAGCAGCTTAGGCCTAATTGAAGAGACCCAGTACTTC.

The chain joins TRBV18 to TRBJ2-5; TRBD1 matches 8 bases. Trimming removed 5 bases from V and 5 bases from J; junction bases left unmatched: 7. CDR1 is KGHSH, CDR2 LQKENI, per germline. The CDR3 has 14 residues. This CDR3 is CASSWTGMKETQYF. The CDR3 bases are TGTGCCAGCTCATGGACAGGGATGAAGGAGACCCAGTACTTC.

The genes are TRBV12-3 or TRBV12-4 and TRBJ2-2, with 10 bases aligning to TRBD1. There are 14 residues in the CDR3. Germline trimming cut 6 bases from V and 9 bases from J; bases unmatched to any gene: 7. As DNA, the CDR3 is TGTGCCAGCAGACGGGGACAGGGGTTTTGGGAGCTGTTTTTT. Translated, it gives CASRRGQGFWELFF.

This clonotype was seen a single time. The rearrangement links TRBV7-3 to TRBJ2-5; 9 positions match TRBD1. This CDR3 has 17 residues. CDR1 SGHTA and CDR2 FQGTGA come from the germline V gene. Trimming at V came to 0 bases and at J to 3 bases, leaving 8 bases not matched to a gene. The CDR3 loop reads CASSLTRVGTGKETQYF. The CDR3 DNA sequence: TGTGCCAGCAGCTTAACGAGGGTAGGGACAGGGAAAGAGACCCAGTACTTC.

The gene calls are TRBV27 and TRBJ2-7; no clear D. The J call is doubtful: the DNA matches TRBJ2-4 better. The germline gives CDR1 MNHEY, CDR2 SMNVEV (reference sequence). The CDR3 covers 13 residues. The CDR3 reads CASSVQSGHIQYF. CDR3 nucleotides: TGTGCCAGCAGTGTCCAGTCAGGTCACATTCAGTACTTC.